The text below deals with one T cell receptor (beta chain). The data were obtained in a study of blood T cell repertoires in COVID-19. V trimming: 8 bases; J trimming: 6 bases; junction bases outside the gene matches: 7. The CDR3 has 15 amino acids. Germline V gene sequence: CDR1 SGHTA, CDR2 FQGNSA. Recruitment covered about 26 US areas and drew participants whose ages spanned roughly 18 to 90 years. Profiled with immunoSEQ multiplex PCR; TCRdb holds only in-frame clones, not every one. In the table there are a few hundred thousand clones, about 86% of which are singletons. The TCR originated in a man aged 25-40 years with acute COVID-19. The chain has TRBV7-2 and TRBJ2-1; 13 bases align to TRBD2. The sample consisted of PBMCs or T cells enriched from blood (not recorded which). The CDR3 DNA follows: TGTGCCAGCCGCGGGACTAGCGGGACGGGCAATGAGCAGTTCTTC. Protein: CASRGTSGTGNEQFF.